Below, 12 T cell receptor beta chains from the same sample are listed, as sequenced in a study of cytomegalovirus exposure and HLA in healthy donors. The table came from immunoSEQ multiplex PCR; TCRdb's copy has only in-frame clones and leaves some out. This sample yields about 130,000 clones, of which 88% are seen a single time; 1.4% to 1.5% belongs to the top ten. Material: PBMCs. The source is a man younger than 40 in good health and CMV-seronegative.

This chain uses TRBV5-6 with TRBJ1-3; TRBD1 might be the D (5 bases). The CDR3 totals 16 residues. The germline V and J ends were trimmed by 3 bases and 4 bases, with 17 bases remaining between them. Germline V gene lookup returns CDR1 SGHDT and CDR2 YYEEEE. CDR3 in DNA: TGTGCCAGCAGCTCCTCGACAGAGGAATGGGGAAACACCATATATTTT. Its protein is CASSSSTEEWGNTIYF.

V gene TRBV6-5 combines with J gene TRBJ1-5; D is uncertain. V was cut by 6 bases and J by 0 bases, with 12 bases left in between. The CDR3 consists of 15 residues. Germline CDR1 reads MNHEY; CDR2 reads SVGAGI. The CDR3 here is CASSARSYSNQPQHF. In DNA form, the CDR3 reads TGTGCCAGCAGCGCCCGGAGTTATAGCAATCAGCCCCAGCATTTT.

This clone was observed a single time. The V call is TRBV7-9, the J call TRBJ2-1, with D hard to call. The CDR3 runs to 12 residues. The V gene's germline CDR1 is SEHNR and CDR2 FQNEAQ (reference sequence). V was trimmed by 5 bases and J by 10 bases, leaving 12 bases between them. In DNA form, the CDR3 reads TGTGCCAGCAGCCCCCAAGAGTTCGAGCAGTTCTTC. This encodes CASSPQEFEQFF.

This chain uses TRBV5-1 with TRBJ1-1; 11 positions agree with TRBD1. The CDR3 sequence is 20 residues long. The V and J ends lost 0 bases and 0 bases, in that order; junction bases with no gene match: 13. Germline CDR1 SGHRS, CDR2 YFSETQ. The CDR3 sequence is CASSLVGTGGAPYMNTEAFF. CDR3 DNA: TGCGCCAGCAGCTTGGTGGGGACAGGGGGAGCACCCTACATGAACACTGAAGCTTTCTTT.

The gene calls are TRBV7-6 and TRBJ2-2, with a possible D match to TRBD2 (5 bases). The germline V gene has CDR1 SGHVS and CDR2 FNYEAQ. The CDR3 contains 14 residues. The germline V and J ends were trimmed by 1 base and 7 bases, with 10 bases remaining between them. Here the CDR3 reads CASSLGGLGGELFF. The CDR3 coding sequence is TGTGCCAGCAGCTTAGGCGGGTTAGGCGGGGAGCTGTTTTTT. Filled out from reference TRBV7-6 and TRBJ2-2, the complete variable domain reads GAGVSQSPRYKVTKRGQDVALRCDPISGHVSLYWYRQALGQGPEFLTYFNYEAQQDKSGLPNDRFSAERPEGSISTLTIQRTEQRDSAMYRCASSLGGLGGELFFGEGSRLTVL.

CDR3: CASSELRLVNTGELFF. CDR3 sequence (DNA): TGTGCCAGCAGTGAACTAAGACTGGTTAACACCGGGGAGCTGTTTTTT. V is TRBV6-1 and J is TRBJ2-2, with D unresolved. With 2 bases removed from V and 2 bases from J, the gap between germline ends came to 12 bases. The CDR3 contains 16 residues. Germline CDR1 and CDR2: MNHNS and SASEGT.

The chain couples TRBV7-2 to TRBJ2-1; 7 bases are a match to TRBD2. This CDR3 spans 18 amino acids. Germline loops: CDR1 SGHTA, CDR2 FQGNSA. With 0 bases clipped from V and 2 bases from J, the junction kept 10 bases outside the gene matches. CDR3 bases: TGTGCCAGCAGCTTAGCCGCCCCAAGCGGGAATGCCTACAATGAGCAGTTCTTC. It is translated as CASSLAAPSGNAYNEQFF.

The chain carries TRBV5-4 and TRBJ2-1; 9 bases align to TRBD1. In germline, CDR1 is SGHNT, CDR2 YYREEE (reference sequence). V was clipped by 6 bases and J by 6 bases; unmatched bases: 13. The CDR3 is 16 residues long. The CDR3 DNA is TGTGCCAGCAACGAACCGGACAGGGGTCCGGTCAATGAGCAGTTCTTC. Protein: CASNEPDRGPVNEQFF.

The chain employs TRBV5-6 and TRBJ2-3, with 11 bases identical to TRBD1. This CDR3 has 16 residues. Germline CDR1 reads SGHDT; CDR2 reads YYEEEE. Trimming at V came to 1 base and at J to 3 bases, leaving 4 bases not matched to a gene. The CDR3 coding sequence is TGTGCCAGCAGCTTGCCCGGGACAGGGGGGACAGATACGCAGTATTTT. Its translation: CASSLPGTGGTDTQYF.

J is TRBJ1-1 and V is TRBV6-5; a weak D match, TRBD1 (6 bases). Germline lookup yields CDR1 MNHEY and CDR2 SVGAGI. Deletions cut 2 bases from V and 3 bases from J, with 10 bases between. The CDR3 extends over 14 amino acids. CDR3 sequence reads: CASSYVDRYTEAFF. The CDR3 region has the DNA TGTGCCAGCAGTTACGTCGACAGGTACACTGAAGCTTTCTTT.

The chain joins TRBV19 to TRBJ1-2, with D possibly TRBD1 on 6 matching bases. Germline V gene lookup returns CDR1 LNHDA and CDR2 SQIVND (reference sequence). V was clipped by 4 bases and J by 4 bases, with 10 bases between them. The CDR3 contains 13 residues. In nucleotides, the CDR3 is TGTGCCAGTAGTACAGGACAGTCCTATGGCTACACCTTC. Protein: CASSTGQSYGYTF.

This clone was seen a single time. Other DNA sequences from this sample encode an identical CDR3 as well. The chain uses TRBV7-2 and TRBJ1-5; TRBD1 is a possible D gene (5 bases). The CDR3 totals 14 residues. V was trimmed by 4 bases and J by 2 bases, leaving 9 bases between them. CDR1 is SGHTA, CDR2 FQGNSA, per germline. Here the CDR3 DNA reads TGTGCCAGCAGCTCCCGGGGGGGCAATCAGCCCCAGCATTTT. Amino acid sequence: CASSSRGGNQPQHF.